The sequence of this T cell receptor (beta chain) was determined in a study of shared clonotypes between healthy human individuals. Findings and limits, study-wide: Some naive CD4 clonotypes, approximately 4.5%, turned up in common across a few donors.

Only CD45RO-negative cells positively selected for CCR7 counted as naive CD8 cells, so terminally differentiated effector memory CD45RA+ cells were excluded. For this clone: Its specificity is unknown.

Here immunoSEQ multiplex PCR was the method, and the copy in TCRdb shows in-frame clones only, minus some. The table includes about 680,000 clones, around 92% detected once. Input material: naive CD8+ T cells sorted from blood. The source is a young man in good health.

The DNA of the CDR3 is TGCAGCGTTGAAGAGCCTACTAGCGGGAGATACGGATGGAATGAGCAGTTCTTC. It codes for CSVEEPTSGRYGWNEQFF. This rearrangement joins TRBV29-1 to TRBJ2-1; 11 bases match TRBD2. The V and J ends lost 0 bases and 7 bases, in that order; junction bases with no gene match: 14. The CDR3 runs 18 residues. The germline V gene encodes CDR1 SQVTM and CDR2 ANQGSEA.